Below, 17 T cell receptor beta chains from the same sample are listed, as sequenced in a study of shared clonotypes between healthy human individuals. Some clones are missing from TCRdb's copy, which holds only in-frame ones; the method was immunoSEQ multiplex PCR. The sample yields approximately 700,000 clones, around 73% seen once. The sequenced material came from memory CD4+ T cells sorted from blood. The subset here: CD45RA-negative fraction. The receptors were sampled from a woman in her 30s in good health.

The chain carries TRBV10-3 and TRBJ2-5; no clear D. The J call could be wrong; TRBJ2-7 is a better fit for the DNA end. CDR3 length: 11 residues. Germline assignment: CDR1 ENHRY and CDR2 SYGVKD. CDR3: CAISGDYEQYF. The CDR3 nucleotides are TGTGCCATCAGTGGAGACTACGAGCAGTACTTC.

This clone was found a few times. V is TRBV29-1 and J is TRBJ2-1; 9 bases line up with TRBD2. The CDR3 is made up of 14 amino acids. Germline CDR1 reads SQVTM; CDR2 reads ANQGSEA. After removal of 1 base from V and 7 bases from J, the junction contained 5 bases not matched to a gene. CDR3 DNA sequence: TGCAGCGTTGAAGCTAGCGGGAATGGGAATGAGCAGTTCTTC. Protein sequence: CSVEASGNGNEQFF.

This clone was observed a single time. The J gene is TRBJ2-3, the V gene TRBV4-1; 10 nucleotides match TRBD2. V lost 1 base and J lost 3; bases outside the gene matches: 10. CDR1 and CDR2 from the germline V gene are MGHRA and YSYEKL. The CDR3 runs 18 residues. DNA of the CDR3: TGCGCCAGCAGCCAAGGCCCTAGCGGGAGCTCGTTAACAGATACGCAGTATTTT. Translated, it gives CASSQGPSGSSLTDTQYF.

Worth noting for this clone: At the DNA level, this CDR3 is encoded by other sequences in the same sample as well. This sequence joins TRBV7-9 and TRBJ2-3; D unresolved. CDR3 length: 13 amino acids. The V end lost 1 base, the J end lost 5 bases, and 7 bases lay between the germline ends. Germline loops: CDR1 SEHNR, CDR2 FQNEAQ (reference sequence). The CDR3 DNA reads as TGTGCCAGCAGCTTAGTCGGCAGAGATACGCAGTATTTT. Translating it yields CASSLVGRDTQYF.

The J gene is TRBJ1-4, the V gene TRBV19, with D unclear. CDR1 LNHDA and CDR2 SQIVND come from the germline V gene (reference sequence). Trimming removed 7 bases from V and 3 bases from J, with 15 bases in between. The CDR3 has 15 residues. CDR3: CASTTDPSSNEKLFF. The CDR3 DNA is TGTGCCAGTACCACGGACCCCTCGTCTAATGAAAAACTGTTTTTT.

This clone showed up just once. The chain joins TRBV11-1 to TRBJ2-7; D is perhaps TRBD1 (6 bases). CDR3 length: 12 amino acids. Germline values: CDR1 SGHAT, CDR2 FQDESV (reference sequence). The V end lost 11 bases, the J end lost 3 bases, and 14 bases lay between the germline ends. CDR3 sequence: CACQKGGYEQYF. The CDR3 bases are TGTGCCTGTCAGAAAGGGGGCTACGAGCAGTACTTC. The variable domain in full, completed from reference TRBV11-1 and TRBJ2-7, reads EAEVAQSPRYKITEKSQAVAFWCDPISGHATLYWYRQILGQGPELLVQFQDESVVDDSQLPKDRFSAERLKGVDSTLKIQPAELGDSAMYLCACQKGGYEQYFGPGTRLTVT.

This chain joins TRBV4-1 and TRBJ2-1, with a tentative D call TRBD2 (6 bases). The CDR3 spans 17 residues. Trimming took off 1 base at V and 1 base at J, with 14 bases between the two ends. Germline CDR1 MGHRA, CDR2 YSYEKL. The CDR3 loop is CASSQVDMGLSYNEQFF. CDR3 nucleotides: TGCGCCAGCAGCCAAGTTGATATGGGACTTTCCTACAATGAGCAGTTCTTC.

The rearrangement links TRBV28 to TRBJ1-2, with D possibly being TRBD1 (5 bases). This CDR3 region has 12 residues. Trimming removed 6 bases at V and 7 bases at J, with 12 bases between. Germline V gene lookup returns CDR1 MDHEN and CDR2 SYDVKM. The CDR3 region is CASSRGVGGYTF. CDR3 nucleotide sequence: TGTGCCAGCAGCCGAGGGGTTGGTGGCTACACCTTC.

The chain joins TRBV6-4 to TRBJ1-4; D perhaps matches TRBD1 (5 bases). CDR1 and CDR2 from the germline V gene are MRHNA and SNTAGT. CDR3 length equals 19 residues. Trimming took 4 bases from V and 8 from J, leaving 29 bases between them. The CDR3 reads CASSVEARGREVVDEKLFF. The DNA for the CDR3 is TGTGCCAGCAGTGTGGAGGCCCGTGGCAGGGAAGTCGTAGACGAAAAACTGTTTTTT.

This clone was observed a handful of times. The chain carries TRBV27 and TRBJ1-1, with a possible D match to TRBD1 (5 bases). CDR3 length: 16 residues. V gave up 3 bases and J gave up 1 base, with 15 bases separating them. CDR1 and CDR2 (germline): MNHEY, SMNVEV (reference sequence). CDR3 DNA: TGTGCCAGCAGTTTGACCGTGACAGAAAAGAACACTGAAGCTTTCTTT. Translated: CASSLTVTEKNTEAFF.

This clone showed up just a few times. This chain connects TRBV6-1 to TRBJ2-7, with D uncertain. Germline values: CDR1 MNHNS, CDR2 SASEGT. Trimming took 5 bases from V and 0 from J, leaving 11 bases between them. The CDR3 runs to 14 residues. The CDR3 sequence: CASSTTGNSYEQYF. The CDR3 DNA sequence: TGTGCCAGCAGTACCACGGGTAACTCCTACGAGCAGTACTTC.

This clone has more than one count but fewer than ten. The chain joins TRBV5-1 to TRBJ2-1, with 10 bases fitting TRBD2. The V segment lost 4 bases and the J segment 4 bases; nucleotides outside the gene matches: 8. Germline values: CDR1 SGHRS, CDR2 YFSETQ. The CDR3 totals 16 residues. CDR3 loop: CASSLTTSGTYNEQFF. The CDR3, as DNA: TGCGCCAGCAGCCTGACTACTAGCGGGACATACAATGAGCAGTTCTTC.

About this clone: Distinct nucleotide sequences in the sample also encode this CDR3. This chain uses TRBV19 with TRBJ2-2; no firm D call. V was shortened by 2 bases and J by 5 bases, with 6 bases between the two germline ends. The CDR3 extends over 13 amino acids. Germline V gives CDR1 LNHDA, CDR2 SQIVND (reference sequence). CDR3 coding DNA: TGTGCCAGTAGTATACGCGGAACCGGGGAGCTGTTTTTT. This translates into CASSIRGTGELFF.

The gene calls are TRBV29-1 and TRBJ2-2; D gene unclear. Per the germline V gene, CDR1 is SQVTM and CDR2 is ANQGSEA. Trimming removed 1 base at V and 1 base at J, with 7 bases between. The CDR3 runs 14 residues. This chain's CDR3 is CSVEGPLNTGELFF. The CDR3 DNA follows: TGCAGCGTTGAAGGTCCCCTGAACACCGGGGAGCTGTTTTTT.

This clone was picked up one time. V gene TRBV5-4 combines with J gene TRBJ2-2, with TRBD2 matching over 9 bases. Germline-derived CDR1 and CDR2 are SGHNT and YYREEE (reference sequence). V lost 0 bases and J lost 1; bases outside the gene matches: 7. The length of the CDR3 is 18 residues. The CDR3 nucleotides are TGTGCCAGCAGCTTGGGGACTAGCGCCCTGATGAACACCGGGGAGCTGTTTTTT. It translates to CASSLGTSALMNTGELFF.

CDR3 DNA sequence: TGCGCCAGCAGTGATGGAGGTCTGTTCGGGAGAGTCCGCGGAAACACCATATATTTT. The encoded protein is CASSDGGLFGRVRGNTIYF. This chain links TRBV10-2 with TRBJ1-3; D not certain. V lost 3 bases and J 4 bases, leaving 25 bases between the germline ends. The CDR3 contains 19 residues. Germline V gives CDR1 WSHSY, CDR2 SAAADI.

The chain carries TRBV28 and TRBJ2-7, with D possibly being TRBD1 (5 bases). Trimming left V 7 bases short and J 2 bases short, with 21 bases between. The CDR3 extends over 16 amino acids. CDR1 and CDR2 (germline): MDHEN, SYDVKM. The CDR3 region is CASMGSSKRGTYEQYF. CDR3 in DNA: TGTGCCAGCATGGGTTCCTCGAAAAGGGGAACCTACGAGCAGTACTTC.